This T cell receptor (beta chain) was documented in a study of PD-1 blockade in classical Hodgkin lymphoma. Study-wide results and limits: Whatever underlies the repertoire differences (possibly disease activity or prior therapy) remains undefined. A reduction in baseline TCR diversity was reportedly seen in newly diagnosed patients relative to healthy donors.

Stated time point: newly diagnosed, previously untreated cHL patient sample. Isolation of CD4+ T cells from thawed PBMCs was performed by magnetic negative selection. Comparators were PBMCs taken from newly diagnosed, untreated classical Hodgkin lymphoma. With regard to this clone: What it recognizes is unknown.

This CDR3 contains 12 residues. Trimming at V came to 7 bases and at J to 8 bases, leaving 7 bases not matched to a gene. Germline values: CDR1 SGHVS, CDR2 FNYEAQ. Sequencing used immunoSEQ multiplex PCR; TCRdb keeps in-frame clones, though not all of them. The data hold about 32,000 clones, with 88% observed a single time. The sequencing sample was made of CD4+ T cells from blood. The receptor was isolated from a human donor with classical Hodgkin lymphoma. The V call is TRBV7-6, the J call TRBJ1-1; 7 bases are a match to TRBD1. CDR3 sequence: CASTPGGDEAFF. CDR3 bases: TGTGCCAGCACCCCAGGGGGGGACGAAGCTTTCTTT.